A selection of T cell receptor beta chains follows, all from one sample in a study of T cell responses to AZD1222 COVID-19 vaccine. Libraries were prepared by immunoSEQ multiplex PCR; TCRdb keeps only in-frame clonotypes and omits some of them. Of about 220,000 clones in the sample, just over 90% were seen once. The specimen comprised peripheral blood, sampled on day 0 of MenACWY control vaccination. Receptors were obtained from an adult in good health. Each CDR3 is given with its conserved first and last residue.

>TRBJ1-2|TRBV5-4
CASSFGGPTGYGYTF
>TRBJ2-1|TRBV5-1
CASSLADTYNEQFF
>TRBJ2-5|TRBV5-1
CASSLTGQGAGETQYF
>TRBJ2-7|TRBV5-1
CASSLAASRQYF
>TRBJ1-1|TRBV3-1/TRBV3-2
CASSQSPQGARGAFF
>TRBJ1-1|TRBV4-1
CASSLSLGTEAFF
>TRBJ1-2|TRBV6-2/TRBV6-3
CASSPTQPPGGYTF
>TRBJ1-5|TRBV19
CASSEVGEGNQPQHF
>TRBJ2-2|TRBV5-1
CASSLEGLETGELFF
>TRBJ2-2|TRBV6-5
CASSYRGDTGELFF
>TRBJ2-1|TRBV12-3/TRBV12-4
CASTPGQYNEQFF
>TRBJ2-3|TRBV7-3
CASSPVAGGSDTQYF
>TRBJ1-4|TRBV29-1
CSVTGVGEKLFF
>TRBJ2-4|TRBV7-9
CASSIPKGAGNIQYF
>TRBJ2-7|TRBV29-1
CSVDSWNSYEQYF
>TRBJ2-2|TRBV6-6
CASSKGQNTGELFF
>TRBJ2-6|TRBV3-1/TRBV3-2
CASSQDLNRPGANVLTF
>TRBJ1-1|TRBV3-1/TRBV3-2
CASSLGEAAEAFF
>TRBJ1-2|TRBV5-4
CASSYPEGPYGYTF
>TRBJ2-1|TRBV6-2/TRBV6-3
CASSSGVSSYNEQFF
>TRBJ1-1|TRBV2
CASSEGGATNTEAFF
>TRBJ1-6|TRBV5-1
CASSLDSDLGPLHF
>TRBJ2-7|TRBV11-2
CASSLPGAYEQYF
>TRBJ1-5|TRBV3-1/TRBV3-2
CASSQGPDKKHNQPQHF
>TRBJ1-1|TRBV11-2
CASSLGRKAEAFF
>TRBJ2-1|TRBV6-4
CASSDLAGAYNEQFF
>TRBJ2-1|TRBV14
CASSPLQGESRNEQFF
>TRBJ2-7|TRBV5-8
CASSNWAGSSYEQYF
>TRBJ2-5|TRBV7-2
CASSSGTARQETQYF
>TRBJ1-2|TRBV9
CASTPDLGGYTF
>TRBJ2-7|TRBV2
CASSRDRGTYEQYF
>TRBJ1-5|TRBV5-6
CASSRPDQPQHF